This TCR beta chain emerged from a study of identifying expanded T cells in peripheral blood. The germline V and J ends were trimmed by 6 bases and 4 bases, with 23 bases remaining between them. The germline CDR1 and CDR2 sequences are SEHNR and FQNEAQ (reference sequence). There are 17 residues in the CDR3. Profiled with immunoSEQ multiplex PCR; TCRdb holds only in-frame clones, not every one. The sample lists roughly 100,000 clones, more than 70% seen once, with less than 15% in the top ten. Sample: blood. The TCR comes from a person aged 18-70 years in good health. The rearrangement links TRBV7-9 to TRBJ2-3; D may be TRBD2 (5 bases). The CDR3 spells CASSHGLGDHMADTQYF. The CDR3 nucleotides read TGTGCCAGCAGTCACGGCCTGGGAGACCACATGGCAGATACGCAGTATTTT.